What follows are 24 T cell receptor beta chains derived from one specimen sequenced in a study of shared clonotypes between healthy human individuals. Profiled with immunoSEQ multiplex PCR; TCRdb holds only in-frame clones, not every one. The sample yields roughly 95,000 clones, more than 45% seen once. The sequenced sample was PBMCs. The source is a woman aged 40 to 49 in good health. Some clones in this sample may be carry-over from other donors' samples.

This clone appeared many times. The chain couples TRBV18 to TRBJ2-4; D remains ambiguous. Germline CDR1 and CDR2: KGHSH and LQKENI. Trimming removed 2 bases at V and 8 bases at J, with 7 bases between. This CDR3 has 12 amino acids. This CDR3 is CASSPAGYIQYF. For the CDR3, the DNA is TGTGCCAGCTCACCAGCAGGATACATTCAGTACTTC.

The table lists this clone with many counts. The rearrangement joins TRBV30 to TRBJ1-1; D uncertain. The CDR3 loop spans 13 amino acids. Looked up from germline, CDR1 is GTSNPN and CDR2 is SVGIG (reference sequence). The V and J ends lost 0 bases and 6 bases respectively, with 11 bases between them. CDR3 residues: CAWSVPAQPEAFF. CDR3 in DNA: TGTGCCTGGAGTGTACCCGCCCAACCTGAAGCTTTCTTT. The variable domain in full, with the rest retrieved from reference TRBV30 and TRBJ1-1, is SQTIHQWPATLVQPVGSPLSLECTVEGTSNPNLYWYRQAAGRGLQLLFYSVGIGQISSEVPQNLSASRPQDRQFILSSKKLLLSDSGFYLCAWSVPAQPEAFFGQGTRLTVV.

V usage is TRBV6-5 and J usage is TRBJ2-7; D gene unclear. V was shortened by 4 bases and J by 0 bases, with 16 bases between the two germline ends. The V gene's germline CDR1 is MNHEY and CDR2 SVGAGI. This CDR3 region has 16 residues. For the CDR3, the DNA is TGTGCCAGCAGTTCGGTGGTTGGCAGGAGCTCCTACGAGCAGTACTTC. Its protein product is CASSSVVGRSSYEQYF.

The CDR3 here is CSGSDYNEQFF. The CDR3 DNA sequence: TGCAGCGGGTCAGATTACAATGAGCAGTTCTTC. V and J are TRBV29-1 and TRBJ2-1; no definite D call. CDR1 and CDR2 from the germline V gene are SQVTM and ANQGSEA. The CDR3 sequence is 11 residues long. Trimming took off 7 bases at V and 4 bases at J, with 8 bases between the two ends.

This clone was seen repeatedly, ten times or more. J is TRBJ2-7 and V is TRBV2, with 13 bases that match TRBD2. With 8 bases clipped from V and 5 bases from J, the junction kept 6 bases outside the gene matches. Germline CDR1 and CDR2: SNHLY and FYNNEI. There are 14 residues in the CDR3. Here the CDR3 DNA reads TGTGCCAGCTTCAGGACTAGCGGGAGTCACGAGCAGTACTTC. It encodes CASFRTSGSHEQYF.

This clone was recorded once. This sequence joins TRBV30 and TRBJ2-3; 9 bases line up with TRBD1. CDR3 length: 14 residues. CDR1 is GTSNPN, CDR2 SVGIG, per germline (reference sequence). Trimming at V came to 6 bases and at J to 2 bases, leaving 6 bases not matched to a gene. The CDR3 DNA reads TGTGCCTGTACGACAGGGGGATTCACAGATACGCAGTATTTT. Translation gives CACTTGGFTDTQYF. Supplemented by reference TRBV30 and TRBJ2-3, the full variable domain reads SQTIHQWPATLVQPVGSPLSLECTVEGTSNPNLYWYRQAAGRGLQLLFYSVGIGQISSEVPQNLSASRPQDRQFILSSKKLLLSDSGFYLCACTTGGFTDTQYFGPGTRLTVL.

V is TRBV19 and J is TRBJ2-5, with unresolved D. The CDR3 runs 16 residues. The germline V and J ends were trimmed by 5 bases and 2 bases, with 18 bases remaining between them. Looked up from germline, CDR1 is LNHDA and CDR2 is SQIVND (reference sequence). The CDR3 region has the DNA TGTGCCAGTAGTGCCGAACCGAACCTGGTGCAAGAGACCCAGTACTTC. It codes for CASSAEPNLVQETQYF.

Ten or more counts support this clone. The CDR3 sequence: CASTRIAGAAHPHEQYF. CDR3 in DNA: TGTGCCAGCACGCGAATCGCGGGAGCGGCCCACCCCCACGAGCAGTACTTC. The gene calls are TRBV5-6 and TRBJ2-7; 7 bases align to TRBD2. J gave up 5 bases and V 6 bases, and 20 bases lay outside the gene matches. Germline V gene lookup returns CDR1 SGHDT and CDR2 YYEEEE. The CDR3 spans 17 residues.

The rearrangement links TRBV7-2 to TRBJ2-7, with D unclear. Per the germline V gene, CDR1 is SGHTA and CDR2 is FQGNSA. The CDR3 is 14 amino acids. Trimming shortened V by 5 bases and J by 1 base, and 12 bases separated the two germline ends. The CDR3 loop reads CASSRRARSYEQYF. The DNA of the CDR3 is TGTGCCAGCAGCCGCCGAGCTCGATCCTACGAGCAGTACTTC. The full variable domain, with the rest looked up from reference TRBV7-2 and TRBJ2-7, is GAGVSQSPSNKVTEKGKDVELRCDPISGHTALYWYRQSLGQGLEFLIYFQGNSAPDKSGLPSDRFSAERTGGSVSTLTIQRTQQEDSAVYLCASSRRARSYEQYFGPGTRLTVT.

There are many counts of this clone. Its ends do not fully match the called genes, so a read error is possible. This chain connects TRBV27 to TRBJ2-7, with 8 bases matching TRBD2. The CDR3 length is 14 residues. Germline values: CDR1 MNHEY, CDR2 SMNVEV (reference sequence). CDR3 sequence: CACSTSGFTYEQYF. CDR3 sequence (DNA): TGTGCCTGCAGCACTAGCGGTTTCACCTACGAGCAGTACTTC.

This chain connects TRBV20-1 to TRBJ2-1; D unclear. From germline, CDR1 is DFQATT and CDR2 SNEGSKA (reference sequence). V gave up 4 bases and J gave up 7 bases, with 5 bases separating them. The CDR3 is 10 residues long. The CDR3 region is CSATENEQFF. The CDR3 bases are TGCAGTGCTACCGAGAATGAGCAGTTCTTC.

A single count supports this clone. Other nucleotide sequences from this sample produce the same CDR3. The J gene is TRBJ2-5, the V gene TRBV19; tentative D call: TRBD2 (6 bases). The J call may be mistaken, given a closer DNA end match to TRBJ2-7. The germline V gene has CDR1 LNHDA and CDR2 SQIVND (reference sequence). This CDR3 is 12 amino acids long. CDR3 DNA sequence: TGTGCCAGTAGCGGAGGGTTCTACGAGCAGTACTTC. Translated: CASSGGFYEQYF.

In this sample, this clone turned up a few times. V usage is TRBV28 and J usage is TRBJ2-3; D unresolved. Trimming shortened V by 6 bases and J by 3 bases, and 10 bases separated the two germline ends. CDR1 MDHEN and CDR2 SYDVKM come from the germline V gene. This CDR3 is 13 amino acids long. This CDR3 is CASSISRTDTQYF. CDR3 in DNA: TGTGCCAGCAGCATCTCGAGGACAGATACGCAGTATTTT. Full variable domain (missing parts from reference TRBV28 and TRBJ2-3): DVKVTQSSRYLVKRTGEKVFLECVQDMDHENMFWYRQDPGLGLRLIYFSYDVKMKEKGDIPEGYSVSREKKERFSLILESASTNQTSMYLCASSISRTDTQYFGPGTRLTVL.

The sample holds many counts of this clone. Other DNA sequences within the sample encode an identical CDR3. V usage is TRBV7-2 and J usage is TRBJ2-5; 9 nucleotides line up with TRBD2. The germline V gene has CDR1 SGHTA and CDR2 FQGNSA. This CDR3 is 14 amino acids long. The V gene end was trimmed by 2 bases and the J gene end by 5 bases; junction bases not matched to a gene: 3. The CDR3 sequence: CASSLPSGKETQYF. The CDR3 region has the DNA TGTGCCAGCAGCTTACCTAGCGGGAAGGAGACCCAGTACTTC.

This chain joins TRBV6-5 and TRBJ1-2; 8 nucleotides match TRBD1. This CDR3 is built from 13 residues. V lost 0 bases, J lost 8 bases, and 2 bases stayed unmatched. Germline lookup yields CDR1 MNHEY and CDR2 SVGAGI. The CDR3 region is CASSYSQGAGYTF. CDR3 DNA: TGTGCCAGCAGTTACTCGCAGGGGGCGGGCTACACCTTC.

The V call is TRBV11-2, the J call TRBJ2-1; 10 bases fit TRBD2. The germline CDR1 and CDR2 sequences are SGHAT and FQNNGV. After removal of 5 bases from V and 4 bases from J, the junction contained 14 bases not matched to a gene. The CDR3 has 18 residues. Here the CDR3 reads CASSPSHLAGEWYNEQFF. CDR3 sequence (DNA): TGTGCCAGCAGCCCCTCTCACCTAGCGGGAGAGTGGTACAATGAGCAGTTCTTC.

This rearrangement joins TRBV6-6 to TRBJ2-5, with D tentatively TRBD2 (5 bases). The CDR3 runs 13 residues. Trimming left V 3 bases short and J 6 bases short, with 11 bases between. From germline, CDR1 is MNHNY and CDR2 SVGAGI (reference sequence). For the CDR3, the DNA is TGTGCCAGCAGTTATGCCGGGGAGCAGACCCAGTACTTC. This codes for CASSYAGEQTQYF.

The V and J genes are TRBV18 and TRBJ2-1, with 7 bases that match TRBD1. CDR1 and CDR2 (germline): KGHSH, LQKENI. With 6 bases clipped from V and 5 bases from J, the junction kept 4 bases outside the gene matches. CDR3 length: 13 residues. This CDR3 reads CASSPGQNNEQFF. Written as DNA, the CDR3 is TGTGCCAGCTCGCCGGGACAGAACAATGAGCAGTTCTTC.

The rearrangement uses TRBV28 and TRBJ1-5; no firm D call. Germline CDR1 reads MDHEN; CDR2 reads SYDVKM. The V end lost 6 bases, the J end lost 5 bases, and 11 bases lay between the germline ends. This CDR3 is 13 amino acids long. The DNA for the CDR3 is TGTGCCAGCAGCGCGACGGGGTATCAGCCCCAGCATTTT. Protein sequence: CASSATGYQPQHF.

The chain recombines TRBV6-5 with TRBJ1-5; D is undetermined. The CDR3 is 14 residues long. Trimming took 0 bases from V and 1 from J, leaving 4 bases between them. Germline CDR1 reads MNHEY; CDR2 reads SVGAGI. CDR3 residues: CASSYSGSNQPQHF. The CDR3 DNA reads as TGTGCCAGCAGTTACTCTGGCAGCAATCAGCCCCAGCATTTT.

The CDR3 DNA follows: TGTGCCAGCTCTACAGTGGACAGGGACGACGGGGAGCTGTTTTTT. It translates to CASSTVDRDDGELFF. V and J are TRBV28 and TRBJ2-2; 8 bases fit TRBD1. CDR1 and CDR2 (germline): MDHEN, SYDVKM. The V and J ends lost 8 bases and 7 bases, in that order; junction bases with no gene match: 12. The CDR3 is made up of 15 amino acids.

This clone was seen only a few times. The V gene is TRBV4-1, the J gene TRBJ2-7; TRBD1 aligns across 7 bases. CDR3 length: 13 residues. With V trimmed by 4 bases and J by 6 bases, 6 bases remained unmatched. Germline-derived CDR1 and CDR2 are MGHRA and YSYEKL. CDR3 sequence: CASSPGGVGEQYF. The CDR3 DNA reads as TGCGCCAGCAGCCCAGGGGGTGTCGGCGAGCAGTACTTC.

This clone was detected once. This CDR3 is missing its conserved last phenylalanine or tryptophan, likely due to a read error. J is TRBJ1-3 and V is TRBV7-9; the D gene is possibly TRBD1 (5 bases). The CDR3 totals 12 residues. Trimming cost V 4 bases and J 8 bases, with 9 bases left between them. Germline assignment: CDR1 SEHNR and CDR2 FQNEAQ (reference sequence). This CDR3 reads CASSSGGDTIYL. Written as DNA, the CDR3 is TGTGCCAGCAGCTCGGGGGGGGACACCATATATCTT.

Comments on this clone: This may stem from a read error, because a much larger clone lies one nucleotide away. The V and J genes are TRBV5-1 and TRBJ2-2; TRBD1 aligns across 8 bases. V trimming: 0 bases; J trimming: 0 bases; junction bases outside the gene matches: 7. Germline CDR1 SGHRS, CDR2 YFSETQ. CDR3 length equals 18 residues. CDR3 in amino acids: CASSLGFRTGTNTGELFF. The CDR3 DNA follows: TGCGCCAGCAGCTTGGGATTCCGGACAGGGACGAACACCGGGGAGCTGTTTTTT. The full variable domain, completed using reference TRBV5-1 and TRBJ2-2, is KAGVTQTPRYLIKTRGQQVTLSCSPISGHRSVSWYQQTPGQGLQFLFEYFSETQRNKGNFPGRFSGRQFSNSRSEMNVSTLELGDSALYLCASSLGFRTGTNTGELFFGEGSRLTVL.